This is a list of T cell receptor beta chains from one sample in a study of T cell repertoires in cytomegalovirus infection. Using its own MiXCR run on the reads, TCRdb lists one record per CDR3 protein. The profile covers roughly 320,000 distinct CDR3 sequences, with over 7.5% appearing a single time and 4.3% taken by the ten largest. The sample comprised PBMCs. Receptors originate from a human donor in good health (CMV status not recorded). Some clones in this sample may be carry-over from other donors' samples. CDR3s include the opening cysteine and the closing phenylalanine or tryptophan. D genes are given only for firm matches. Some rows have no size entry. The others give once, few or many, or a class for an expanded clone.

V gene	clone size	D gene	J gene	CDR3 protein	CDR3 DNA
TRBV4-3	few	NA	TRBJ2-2	CASSPGEGELFF	TGCGCCAGCAGCCCGGGGGAAGGGGAGCTGTTTTTT
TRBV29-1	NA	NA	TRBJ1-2	CSVEDLPDYGYTF	TGCAGCGTTGAAGATCTTCCGGACTATGGCTACACCTTC
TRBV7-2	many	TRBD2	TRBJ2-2	CASSLGFRTSNTGELFF	TGTGCCAGCAGCTTAGGGTTCAGGACTAGTAACACCGGGGAGCTGTTTTTT
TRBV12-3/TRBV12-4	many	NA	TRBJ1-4	CASSLRRGNEKLFF	TGTGCCAGCAGTTTAAGGCGCGGTAATGAAAAACTGTTTTTT
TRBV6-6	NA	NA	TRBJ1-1	CASTFGREGTEAFF	TGTGCCAGCACCTTTGGTAGGGAGGGGACTGAAGCTTTCTTT
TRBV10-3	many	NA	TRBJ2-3	CAISAQDPPDTQYF	TGTGCCATCAGTGCCCAGGATCCCCCAGATACGCAGTATTTT
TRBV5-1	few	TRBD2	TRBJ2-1	CASSWASGPLAGYNEQFF	TGCGCCAGCAGCTGGGCTTCGGGTCCACTAGCGGGTTACAATGAGCAGTTCTTC
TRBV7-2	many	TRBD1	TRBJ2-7	CASSPPRDRASEQYF	TGTGCCAGCAGCCCCCCGAGGGACAGGGCATCCGAGCAGTACTTC
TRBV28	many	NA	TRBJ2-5	CASSSLAGGPVETQYF	TGTGCCAGCAGTTCCCTTGCCGGGGGGCCCGTAGAGACCCAGTACTTC
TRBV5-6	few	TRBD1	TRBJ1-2	CASSLLRGQYGYTF	TGTGCCAGCAGCTTACTCAGGGGGCAATATGGCTACACCTTC
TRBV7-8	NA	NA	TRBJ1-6	CASSLVGGSDSPLHF	TGTGCCAGCAGCTTAGTGGGGGGCTCGGACTCACCCCTCCACTTT
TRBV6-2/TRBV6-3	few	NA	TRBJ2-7	CASRRGGDLYEQYF	TGTGCCAGCAGACGAGGAGGGGACCTCTACGAGCAGTACTTC
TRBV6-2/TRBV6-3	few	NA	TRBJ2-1	CASSYGDSLSYNEQFF	TGTGCCAGCAGTTACGGTGACAGTCTCTCCTACAATGAGCAGTTCTTC
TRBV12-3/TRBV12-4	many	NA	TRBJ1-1	CASARMNTEAFF	TGTGCCAGCGCACGGATGAACACTGAAGCTTTCTTT
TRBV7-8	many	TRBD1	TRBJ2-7	CASSLEQGASSYEQYF	TGTGCCAGCAGCTTAGAACAGGGGGCGAGCTCCTACGAGCAGTACTTC
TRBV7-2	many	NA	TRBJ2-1	CASSLDGANNEQFF	TGTGCCAGCAGCTTAGACGGGGCGAACAATGAGCAGTTCTTC
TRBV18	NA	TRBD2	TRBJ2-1	CASSKGTSGTYNEQFF	TGTGCCAGCTCAAAAGGGACTAGCGGGACCTACAATGAGCAGTTCTTC
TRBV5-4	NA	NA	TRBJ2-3	CASSPIGGGIFTDTQYF	TGTGCCAGCAGCCCTATAGGGGGGGGGATCTTCACAGATACGCAGTATTTT
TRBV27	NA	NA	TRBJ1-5	CASSRRINQPQHF	TGTGCCAGCAGTCGGAGGATAAATCAGCCCCAGCATTTT
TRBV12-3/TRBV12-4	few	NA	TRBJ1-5	CASSPRPQHF	TGTGCCAGCAGCCCCAGGCCCCAGCATTTT
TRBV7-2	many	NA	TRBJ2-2	CASSLKGGPGELFF	TGTGCCAGCAGCTTAAAGGGGGGCCCCGGGGAGCTGTTTTTT
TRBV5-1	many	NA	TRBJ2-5	CASSLATAGETQYF	TGCGCCAGCAGCTTGGCCACAGCGGGCGAGACCCAGTACTTC
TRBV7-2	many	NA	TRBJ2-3	CASSFALSFTDTQYF	TGTGCCAGCAGCTTCGCTTTGAGCTTCACAGATACGCAGTATTTT